This T cell receptor beta chain was captured in a study of Graves' ophthalmopathy and Graves' hyperthyroidism. Other autoimmune diseases, uncontrolled infections, pregnancy or lactation excluded patients from enrollment. The authors amplified TCR beta CDR3 regions from RNA transcripts. HTBI primers primed a first-round RT-PCR, and a second-round multiplex PCR followed. Each CDR3 protein is one row after TCRdb ran MiXCR on the multiplex PCR reads. This sample yields fewer than 650,000 distinct CDR3 sequences, of which about 20% are seen a single time; more than 5.5% belongs to the top ten. CDR3 length equals 15 residues. CDR1 is SGHTA and CDR2 is FQGNSA in the germline V gene. The V and J ends lost 3 bases and 2 bases, in that order; junction bases with no gene match: 6.

Sequencing used peripheral blood. The V gene is TRBV7-2, the J gene TRBJ2-7; 8 positions match TRBD2. The TCR comes from a young woman with stable Graves' hyperthyroidism. Some clones in this sample may be carry-over from other donors' samples. DNA of the CDR3: TGTGCCAGCAGCTTCGATAGCGGGAACCCCTACGAGCAGTACTTC. Amino acids: CASSFDSGNPYEQYF.